The source of this T cell receptor beta chain is a study of T cells after yellow fever vaccination. CDR3 length equals 15 residues. The germline V gene encodes CDR1 SGHTA and CDR2 FQGNSA. Trimming removed 2 bases at V and 3 bases at J, with 14 bases between. TCRdb re-called the 5' RACE reads with MiXCR, one entry per CDR3 protein. The sample holds fewer than 450,000 distinct CDR3 sequences; roughly 8% are singletons and the top ten take around 17%. The chain combines TRBV7-2 with TRBJ2-7; no firm D call. The clonotype originates from a man aged 18 to 29 who received the YFV17D yellow fever vaccine. Specimen: PBMCs, collected roughly 45 days after the first yellow fever vaccination. The CDR3 reads CASSLTRRLGYEQYF. Here the CDR3 DNA reads TGTGCCAGCAGCTTAACCAGGCGTTTGGGCTACGAGCAGTACTTC.